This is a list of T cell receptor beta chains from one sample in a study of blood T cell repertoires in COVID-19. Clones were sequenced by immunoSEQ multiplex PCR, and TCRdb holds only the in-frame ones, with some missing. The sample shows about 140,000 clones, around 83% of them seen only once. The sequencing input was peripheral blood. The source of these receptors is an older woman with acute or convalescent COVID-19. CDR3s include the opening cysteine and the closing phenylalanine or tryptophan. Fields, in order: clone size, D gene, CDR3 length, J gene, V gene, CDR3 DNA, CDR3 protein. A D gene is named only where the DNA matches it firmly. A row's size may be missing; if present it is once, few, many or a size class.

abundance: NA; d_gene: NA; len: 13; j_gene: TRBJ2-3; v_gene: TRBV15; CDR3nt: TGTGCCACCAGCAGAGATCTAGCAGATACGCAGTATTTT; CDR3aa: CATSRDLADTQYF
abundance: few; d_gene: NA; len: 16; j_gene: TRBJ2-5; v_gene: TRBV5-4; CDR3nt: TGTGCCAGCAGCTTGGTGAGTCAGGGAAGGCCAGAGACCCAGTACTTC; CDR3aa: CASSLVSQGRPETQYF
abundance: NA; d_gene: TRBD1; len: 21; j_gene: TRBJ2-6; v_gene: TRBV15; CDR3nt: TGTGCCACCAGCAGCCATATGCCCGGGACAGGCGATTCCTCTGGGGCCAACGTCCTGACTTTC; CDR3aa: CATSSHMPGTGDSSGANVLTF
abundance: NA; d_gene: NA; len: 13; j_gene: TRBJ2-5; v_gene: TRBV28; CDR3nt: TGTGCCAGCAATCTAGGCAGCCAAGAGACCCAGTACTTC; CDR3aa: CASNLGSQETQYF
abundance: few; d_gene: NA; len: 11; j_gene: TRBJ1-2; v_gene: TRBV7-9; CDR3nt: TGTGCCAGCAGTTACACCTATGGCTACACCTTC; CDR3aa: CASSYTYGYTF
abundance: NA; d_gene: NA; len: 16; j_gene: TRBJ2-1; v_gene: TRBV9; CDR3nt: TGTGCCAGCAGCGTATCCGTAGCGGCAACCTACAATGAGCAGTTCTTC; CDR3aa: CASSVSVAATYNEQFF
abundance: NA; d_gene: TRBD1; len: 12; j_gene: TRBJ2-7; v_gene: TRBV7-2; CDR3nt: TGTGCCAGCCAACAGGGGGCGGGAGAGCAGTACTTC; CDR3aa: CASQQGAGEQYF
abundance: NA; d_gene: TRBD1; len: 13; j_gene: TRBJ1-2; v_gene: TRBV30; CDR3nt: TGTGCCTGGAGGCAAGACAGGGGGAATGGCTACACCTTC; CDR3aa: CAWRQDRGNGYTF
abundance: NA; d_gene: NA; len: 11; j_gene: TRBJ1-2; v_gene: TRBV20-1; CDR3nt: TGCAGTGCTCCGGAGTCTGGGGGCTACACCTTC; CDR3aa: CSAPESGGYTF
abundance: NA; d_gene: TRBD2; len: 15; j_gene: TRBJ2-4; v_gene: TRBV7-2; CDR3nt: TGTGCCAGCAGCTTAGCCGGGACCGCGGGAGACATTCAGTACTTC; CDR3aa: CASSLAGTAGDIQYF
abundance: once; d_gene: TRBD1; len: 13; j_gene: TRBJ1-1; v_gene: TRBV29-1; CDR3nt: TGCAGCGCGAAGGGACAGGGGGCGAGTGAAGCTTTCTTT; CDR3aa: CSAKGQGASEAFF
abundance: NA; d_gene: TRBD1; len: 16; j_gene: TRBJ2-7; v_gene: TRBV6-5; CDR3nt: TGTGCCAGCAGTTACTCGAGGACAGGGGGTTCCTACGAGCAGTACTTC; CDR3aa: CASSYSRTGGSYEQYF
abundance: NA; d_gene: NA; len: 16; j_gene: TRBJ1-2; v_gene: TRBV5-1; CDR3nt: TGCGCCAGCAGCTTGGACGGTATCCCGGGGGACTATGGCTACACCTTC; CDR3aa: CASSLDGIPGDYGYTF
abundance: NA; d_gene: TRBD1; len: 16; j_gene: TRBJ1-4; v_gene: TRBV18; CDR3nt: TGTGCCAGCTCATCCGTGACAGGGGCGGGTCGGGAAAAACTGTTTTTT; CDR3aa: CASSSVTGAGREKLFF
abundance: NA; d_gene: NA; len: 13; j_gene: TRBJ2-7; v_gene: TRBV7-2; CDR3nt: TGTGCCAGCAGCCTAGGGGGAGAGAACGAGCAGTACTTC; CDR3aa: CASSLGGENEQYF
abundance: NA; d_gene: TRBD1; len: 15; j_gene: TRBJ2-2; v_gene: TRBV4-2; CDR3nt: TGTGCCAGCAGCCAGGACAGGGGGTGGTCCGGGGAGCTGTTTTTT; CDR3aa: CASSQDRGWSGELFF
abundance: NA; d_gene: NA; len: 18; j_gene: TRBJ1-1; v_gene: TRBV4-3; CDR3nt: TGCGCCAGCAGCCAAGGACAGGCTTCTCACTGGGTGAACACTGAAGCTTTCTTT; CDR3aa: CASSQGQASHWVNTEAFF
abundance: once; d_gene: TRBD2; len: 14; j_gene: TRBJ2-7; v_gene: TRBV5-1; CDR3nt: TGCGCCAGCAGCTTGGGTGCGGGGGTACACGAGCAGTACTTC; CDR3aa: CASSLGAGVHEQYF
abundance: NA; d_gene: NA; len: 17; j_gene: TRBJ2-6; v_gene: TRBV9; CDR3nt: TGTGCCAGCAGCGTAGGACAGCTTCCCTCTGGGGCCAACGTCCTGACTTTC; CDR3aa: CASSVGQLPSGANVLTF
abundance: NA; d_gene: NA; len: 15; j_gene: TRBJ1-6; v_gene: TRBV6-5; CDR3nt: TGTGCCAGCAGTTCTTCCACAGGGTTACATTCACCCCTCCACTTT; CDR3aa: CASSSSTGLHSPLHF
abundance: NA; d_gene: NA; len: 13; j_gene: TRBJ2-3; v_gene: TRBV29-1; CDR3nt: TGCAGCGTTGGGCAGGGCTCAGGGGATACGCAGTATTTT; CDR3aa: CSVGQGSGDTQYF
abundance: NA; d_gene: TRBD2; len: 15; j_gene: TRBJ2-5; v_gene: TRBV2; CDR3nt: TGTGCCAGCAGTGCGGCGGGGGGCAGTCAAGAGACCCAGTACTTC; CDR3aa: CASSAAGGSQETQYF
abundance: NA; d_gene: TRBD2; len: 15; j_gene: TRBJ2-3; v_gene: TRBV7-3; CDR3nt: TGTGCCAGCAGTCGACTAGCGGATAGCACAGATACGCAGTATTTT; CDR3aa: CASSRLADSTDTQYF
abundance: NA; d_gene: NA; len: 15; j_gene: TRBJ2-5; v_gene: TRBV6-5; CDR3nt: TGTGCCAGCAGTAGAATCAGGGGAGCCCAAGAGACCCAGTACTTC; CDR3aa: CASSRIRGAQETQYF
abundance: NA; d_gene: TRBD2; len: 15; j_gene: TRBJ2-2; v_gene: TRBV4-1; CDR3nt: TGCGCCAGCAGCTCTAGCGGGGGGAGACCCGGGGAGCTGTTTTTT; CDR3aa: CASSSSGGRPGELFF
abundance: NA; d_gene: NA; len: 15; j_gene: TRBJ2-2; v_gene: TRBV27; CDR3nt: TGTGCCAGCAGTTTGGAGGGGAGGGGGACCGGGGAGCTGTTTTTT; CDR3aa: CASSLEGRGTGELFF
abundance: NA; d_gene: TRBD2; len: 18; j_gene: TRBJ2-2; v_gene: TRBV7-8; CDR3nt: TGTGCCAGCAGCTTAGGCCTTAGCGGGGGCCCGAACACCGGGGAGCTGTTTTTT; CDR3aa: CASSLGLSGGPNTGELFF
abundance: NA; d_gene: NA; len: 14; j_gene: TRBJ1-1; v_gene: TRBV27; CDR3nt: TGTGCCAGCAGTTTATACAGGGTTGGGACTGAAGCTTTCTTT; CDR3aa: CASSLYRVGTEAFF
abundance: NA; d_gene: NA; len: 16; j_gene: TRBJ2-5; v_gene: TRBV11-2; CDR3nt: TGTGCCAGCAGCTACAGGTCGGGACAAAGCCAAGAGACCCAGTACTTC; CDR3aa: CASSYRSGQSQETQYF
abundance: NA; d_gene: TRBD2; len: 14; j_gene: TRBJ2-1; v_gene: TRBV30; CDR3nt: TGTGCCTGGAGTGCCCCCGGGACTAGCGGGGGGGAGTTCTTC; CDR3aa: CAWSAPGTSGGEFF
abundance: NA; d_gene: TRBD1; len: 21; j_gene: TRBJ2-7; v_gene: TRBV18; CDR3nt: TGTGCCAGCTCACCGCCGACAGGGCTTCTTTCCGGCGGCGTCACCGGCTACGAGCAGTACTTC; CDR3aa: CASSPPTGLLSGGVTGYEQYF
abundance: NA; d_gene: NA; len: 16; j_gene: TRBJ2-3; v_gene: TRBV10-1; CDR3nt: TGCGCCAGCAGTGAGTCAACAACAGCTAGCACAGATACGCAGTATTTT; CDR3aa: CASSESTTASTDTQYF
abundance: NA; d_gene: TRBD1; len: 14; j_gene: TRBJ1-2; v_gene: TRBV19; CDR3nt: TGTGCCAGTAGTATGACAGGGCTTCTTTATGGCTACACCTTC; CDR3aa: CASSMTGLLYGYTF
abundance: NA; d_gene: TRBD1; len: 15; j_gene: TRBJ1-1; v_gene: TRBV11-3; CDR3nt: TGTGCCAGCAGCTTCTCGACAGGGATGTACACTGAAGCTTTCTTT; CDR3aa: CASSFSTGMYTEAFF
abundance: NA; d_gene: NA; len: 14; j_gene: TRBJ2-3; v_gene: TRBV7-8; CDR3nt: TGTGCCAGCAGCCTCGGAAGGGGGACAGATACGCAGTATTTT; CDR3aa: CASSLGRGTDTQYF
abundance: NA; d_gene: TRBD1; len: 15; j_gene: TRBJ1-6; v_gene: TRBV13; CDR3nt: TGTGCCAGCGCCCTTGCGGGACAGGTTAATTCACCCCTCCACTTT; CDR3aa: CASALAGQVNSPLHF
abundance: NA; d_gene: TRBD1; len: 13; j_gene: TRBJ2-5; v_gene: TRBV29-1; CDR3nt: TGCAGCGTTGGGGACAGCCTTAGGGAGACCCAGTACTTC; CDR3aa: CSVGDSLRETQYF
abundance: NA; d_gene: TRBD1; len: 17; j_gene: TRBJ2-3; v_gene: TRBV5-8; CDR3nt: TGTGCCAGCAGCGTGGGTAGAGGACAGGATCTAATGGGTACGCAGTATTTT; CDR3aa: CASSVGRGQDLMGTQYF
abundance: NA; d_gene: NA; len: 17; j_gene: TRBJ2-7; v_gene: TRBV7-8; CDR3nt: TGTGCCAGCAGCACAAGGGTTCAGGGGCAAAACTACTACGAGCAGTACTTC; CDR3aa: CASSTRVQGQNYYEQYF
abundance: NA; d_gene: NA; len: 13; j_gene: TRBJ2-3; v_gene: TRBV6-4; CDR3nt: TGTGCCAGCAGTGATTCAAGATCGGGAACGCAGTATTTT; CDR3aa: CASSDSRSGTQYF
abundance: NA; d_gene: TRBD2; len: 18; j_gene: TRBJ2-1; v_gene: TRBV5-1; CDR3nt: TGCGCCAGCAGCTTCGGACTAGCGGGGAGTAACTCCTACAATGAGCAGTTCTTC; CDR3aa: CASSFGLAGSNSYNEQFF
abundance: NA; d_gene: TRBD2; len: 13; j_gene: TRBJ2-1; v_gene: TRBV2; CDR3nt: TGTGCCAGCTGGGGACTAGCGGGGGGGGAGCAGTTCTTC; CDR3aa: CASWGLAGGEQFF
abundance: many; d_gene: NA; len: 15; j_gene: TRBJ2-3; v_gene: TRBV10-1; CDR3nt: TGCGCCAGCATTTGGGGAGAGTGCAGCACAGATACGCAGTATTTT; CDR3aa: CASIWGECSTDTQYF
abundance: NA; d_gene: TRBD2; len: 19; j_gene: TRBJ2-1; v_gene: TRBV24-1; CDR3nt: TGTGCCACCAGTGACTCGGGTGGAGCCGGGGGGGGTTATTCCTATGAGCAGTTCTTC; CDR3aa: CATSDSGGAGGGYSYEQFF
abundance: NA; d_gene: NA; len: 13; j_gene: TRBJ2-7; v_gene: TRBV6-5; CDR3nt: TGTGCCAGCAGTTACGACAGAAACTACGAGCAGTACTTC; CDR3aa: CASSYDRNYEQYF
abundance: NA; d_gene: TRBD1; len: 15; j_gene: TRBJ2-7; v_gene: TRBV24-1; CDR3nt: TGTGCCACCAGTGCTCCAGGGGGCCCCCCACACGAGCAGTACTTC; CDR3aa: CATSAPGGPPHEQYF
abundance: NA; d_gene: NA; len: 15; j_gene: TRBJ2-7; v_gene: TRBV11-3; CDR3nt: TGTGCCAGCAGCTTAGAGGGGGGTCCTACCTACGAGCAGTACTTC; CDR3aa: CASSLEGGPTYEQYF
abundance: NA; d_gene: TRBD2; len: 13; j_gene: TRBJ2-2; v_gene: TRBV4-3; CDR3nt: TGCGCCAGCCGACTAGCAGGGACCGGGGAGCTGTTTTTT; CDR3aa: CASRLAGTGELFF